These T cell receptor beta chains were read from a single sample in a study of T cell responses to AZD1222 COVID-19 vaccine. Sequencing was performed with immunoSEQ multiplex PCR; in TCRdb, only in-frame clones are kept and a portion is missing. The sample contains about 100,000 clones, about 85% of which appear only once. This specimen consisted of peripheral blood, obtained on day 0 of AZD1222 vaccination. The receptors stem from an adult in good health. Both conserved end residues are part of each CDR3. The D gene is left open where the match is weak. A row's size may be missing; if present it is once, few, many or a size class.

.	TRBV18	.	TRBJ2-3	TGTGCCAGCTCACCTCCGACCCGGGCGGATACGCAGTATTTT	CASSPPTRADTQYF
.	TRBV28	.	TRBJ1-1	TGTGCCAGCAGTGGGTCAGGGGAGGGGAACACTGAAGCTTTCTTT	CASSGSGEGNTEAFF
once	TRBV2	TRBD1	TRBJ2-1	TGTGCCAGCAGAAGGGGGCTAGCTGTCAATGAGCAGTTCTTC	CASRRGLAVNEQFF
.	TRBV6-2/TRBV6-3	TRBD2	TRBJ2-6	TGTGCCAGCAGTTTTGGGGGGGGGTCTGGGGCCAACGTCCTGACTTTC	CASSFGGGSGANVLTF
few	TRBV18	.	TRBJ1-6	TGTGCCAGCTCACCATTGGGTAGCGATTCACCCCTCCACTTT	CASSPLGSDSPLHF
.	TRBV18	.	TRBJ1-2	TGTGCCAGCTCACCCGGTTTTGGGGGTGCTACAGGCTACACCTTC	CASSPGFGGATGYTF
.	TRBV18	.	TRBJ1-2	TGTGCCAGCTCACCGGGACAAAGCTACACCTTC	CASSPGQSYTF
once	TRBV27	TRBD2	TRBJ2-2	TGTGCCAGCAGTTTGGGGACTAGCGGGGGGGCCCCCGGGGAGCTGTTTTTT	CASSLGTSGGAPGELFF
.	TRBV6-5	.	TRBJ1-2	TGTGCCACCGGGACATCTAACTATGGCTACACCTTC	CATGTSNYGYTF
.	TRBV7-9	.	TRBJ2-4	TGTGCCAGCAGCCCCCGTTTAAGAGAGCTAGCCAAAAACATTCAGTACTTC	CASSPRLRELAKNIQYF
.	TRBV19	TRBD1	TRBJ1-5	TGTGCCAGTAGTATACGACAGGGGGGGCAGCCCCAGCATTTT	CASSIRQGGQPQHF
.	TRBV7-3	.	TRBJ1-3	TGTGCCAGCAGCTCCGGACCAGCCTTCTCTGGAAACACCATATATTTT	CASSSGPAFSGNTIYF
.	TRBV7-2	.	TRBJ1-1	TGTGCCAGCAGCCCCAGAGCCACAGTGAACACTGAAGCTTTCTTT	CASSPRATVNTEAFF
.	TRBV12-5	.	TRBJ2-1	TGTGCTAGTGGTTATGATTTCCAGTACAATGAGCAGTTCTTC	CASGYDFQYNEQFF
.	TRBV2	.	TRBJ2-5	TGTGCCAGCAGTGAAGACCGTGGGGGGGCGGAGACCCAGTACTTC	CASSEDRGGAETQYF
.	TRBV11-3	TRBD2	TRBJ2-1	TGTGCCAGCAGCTCCCTAGCGGGGACCAATGAGCAGTTCTTC	CASSSLAGTNEQFF
.	TRBV9	.	TRBJ2-3	TGTGCCAGCAGCGTAGGCTTCCCGAGGGTTGTCCATAGCACAGATACGCAGTATTTT	CASSVGFPRVVHSTDTQYF
.	TRBV5-4	.	TRBJ1-2	TGTGCCAGCAGCATGGAGGGACGGGCGGGATATGGCTACACCTTC	CASSMEGRAGYGYTF
.	TRBV29-1	TRBD1	TRBJ1-1	TGCAGCGTTGACGAGGGACAGATGAACACTGAAGCTTTCTTT	CSVDEGQMNTEAFF
.	TRBV4-2	.	TRBJ1-5	TGTGCCAGCAGCCAAGTCGTAACCGGGGGCGGGAGTGGCAGCAATCAGCCCCAGCATTTT	CASSQVVTGGGSGSNQPQHF
.	TRBV4-1	TRBD2	TRBJ2-3	TGCGCCAGCAGCCAACGGACTAGCGGGTTCACAGATACGCAGTATTTT	CASSQRTSGFTDTQYF
.	TRBV7-8	.	TRBJ2-3	TGTGCCAGCAGGAGTATCGGCGGGCCCAGCACAGATACGCAGTATTTT	CASRSIGGPSTDTQYF
.	TRBV2	TRBD2	TRBJ2-3	TGTGCCAGCAGGCCAGCGGGGACCGGAGATACGCAGTATTTT	CASRPAGTGDTQYF
.	TRBV7-2	TRBD1	TRBJ1-1	TGTGCCAGCAGCAGACCAGGACAGGGGATCGGGGGTGGAACTGAAGCTTTCTTT	CASSRPGQGIGGGTEAFF
.	TRBV5-1	TRBD1	TRBJ1-2	TGCGCCAGCAGCCAGGGGGTAGATGGCTACACCTTC	CASSQGVDGYTF
.	TRBV18	.	TRBJ2-5	TGTGCCAGCTCACCACAGGGTCAGTACGGGACCCAGTACTTC	CASSPQGQYGTQYF
.	TRBV5-1	.	TRBJ1-1	TGTGCCAGCAGCGAACAGGGAGGCACTGAAGCTTTCTTT	CASSEQGGTEAFF
.	TRBV11-3	.	TRBJ1-3	TGTGCCAGCAGCTCCCGGGACCAGGGAAACACCATATATTTT	CASSSRDQGNTIYF
.	TRBV29-1	TRBD1	TRBJ1-1	TGCAGCGCCGTGACAGGGGTGACTGAAGCTTTCTTT	CSAVTGVTEAFF
.	TRBV7-2	TRBD2	TRBJ2-3	TGTGCCAGCAGCCTCCTTCAGCGGGAGATAACAGATACGCAGTATTTT	CASSLLQREITDTQYF
.	TRBV14	.	TRBJ2-5	TGTGCCAGCAGCCAAGGGCAAGGGTCGGGAGAGACCCAGTACTTC	CASSQGQGSGETQYF
.	TRBV6-5	.	TRBJ2-5	TGTGCCAGCAGTTACTCGCAGCAGGGAGAGACCCAGTACTTC	CASSYSQQGETQYF
.	TRBV6-4	TRBD2	TRBJ2-3	TGTGCCAGCAGTGATACCCCGGGGAGGGCAGATACGCAGTATTTT	CASSDTPGRADTQYF
.	TRBV5-1	.	TRBJ1-5	TGTGCCAGCAGCTTGGCTCTGGTTCCAGGGAGCAATCAGCCCCAGCATTTT	CASSLALVPGSNQPQHF
few	TRBV2	.	TRBJ1-5	TGTGCCAGCAGCCATTCAACAGGAGGAGGGAATCAGCCCCAGCATTTT	CASSHSTGGGNQPQHF